Listed below are T cell receptor beta chains from one sample, sequenced in a study of cytomegalovirus exposure and HLA in healthy donors. Only in-frame clones appear in the TCRdb table, and some are missing; sequencing was by immunoSEQ multiplex PCR. The top ten hold roughly 16% of the sample, which has roughly 100,000 clones, around 70% seen once. Sequenced input: PBMCs. Receptor source: a woman in her fifties or sixties in good health and CMV-seropositive. Both conserved end residues are part of each CDR3. D genes are given only for firm matches. The size entry is marked missing in some rows and otherwise reads once, few, many or a size class.

size: .
J: TRBJ2-3
V: TRBV2
D: .
DNA: TGTGCCAGCAGTGAATACAGGGTGACAGATACGCAGTATTTT
CDR3: CASSEYRVTDTQYF

size: .
J: TRBJ1-5
V: TRBV6-1
D: .
DNA: TGTGCCAGCAGTGAAGGCGGAGGGGATCAGCCCCAGCATTTT
CDR3: CASSEGGGDQPQHF

size: .
J: TRBJ1-3
V: TRBV5-1
D: TRBD1
DNA: TGCGCCAGCAGCTTGACCCCACAGGGGATAAGCTCTGGAAACACCATATATTTT
CDR3: CASSLTPQGISSGNTIYF

size: .
J: TRBJ1-5
V: TRBV21-1
D: .
DNA: TGTGCCAGATTTCCGGGACAGTCGCATTTT
CDR3: CARFPGQSHF

size: .
J: TRBJ2-2
V: TRBV12-5
D: TRBD1
DNA: TGTGCTAGTGGTTTGGTACAGGGGACAGGGGGCACCGGGGAGCTGTTTTTT
CDR3: CASGLVQGTGGTGELFF

size: .
J: TRBJ2-1
V: TRBV7-8
D: .
DNA: TGTGCCAGCAGCCTACGCGGGGTGAGTCACAATGAGCAGTTCTTC
CDR3: CASSLRGVSHNEQFF

size: .
J: TRBJ2-5
V: TRBV28
D: TRBD1
DNA: TGTGCCAGCAGTATGCGACAGGGTGGGGAGACCCAGTACTTC
CDR3: CASSMRQGGETQYF

size: few
J: TRBJ1-2
V: TRBV10-3
D: TRBD1
DNA: TGTGCCATCAGTGAAACAGCCGGGACAGGGTTTGGCTACACCTTC
CDR3: CAISETAGTGFGYTF

size: .
J: TRBJ1-6
V: TRBV7-2
D: TRBD1
DNA: TGTGCCAGCAGCTTACTTATCGGACAGGGTCCTAATTCACCCCTCCACTTT
CDR3: CASSLLIGQGPNSPLHF

size: .
J: TRBJ1-2
V: TRBV19
D: TRBD1
DNA: TGTGCCAGTAGTCCCTTGGACAGGGAGGACCTCTATGGCTACACCTTC
CDR3: CASSPLDREDLYGYTF

size: .
J: TRBJ2-3
V: TRBV5-4
D: TRBD1
DNA: TGTGCCAGCAGCTTGTATGGGACAGGGGAAGATACGCAGTATTTT
CDR3: CASSLYGTGEDTQYF

size: .
J: TRBJ1-6
V: TRBV13
D: TRBD1
DNA: TGTGCCAGCAGCTTGGGGTCAGGGGGGAATTCACCCCTCCACTTT
CDR3: CASSLGSGGNSPLHF

size: .
J: TRBJ2-7
V: TRBV10-1
D: TRBD2
DNA: TGCGCCAGCAGTGTTACTAGGACTAGCGGGAGCTACGAGCAGTACTTC
CDR3: CASSVTRTSGSYEQYF

size: .
J: TRBJ1-2
V: TRBV28
D: TRBD1
DNA: TGTGCCAGCGGGACAGTCCCTAACTATGGCTACACCTTC
CDR3: CASGTVPNYGYTF

size: .
J: TRBJ2-1
V: TRBV19
D: .
DNA: TGTGCCAGTAGTATAGTGGTTACTCACAATGAGCAGTTCTTC
CDR3: CASSIVVTHNEQFF

size: .
J: TRBJ2-5
V: TRBV19
D: TRBD2
DNA: TGTGCCAGTAGTATACGTCCTAGCGGGAGGCAAGAGACCCAGTACTTC
CDR3: CASSIRPSGRQETQYF

size: .
J: TRBJ2-1
V: TRBV5-4
D: TRBD2
DNA: TGTGCCAGCAGCTTCGTGATAGCGGGAGAGTACAATGAGCAGTTCTTC
CDR3: CASSFVIAGEYNEQFF

size: .
J: TRBJ2-7
V: TRBV30
D: .
DNA: TGTGCCTGGAGTCAACTAGCTGGCTCCTACGAGCAGTACTTC
CDR3: CAWSQLAGSYEQYF

size: .
J: TRBJ1-1
V: TRBV28
D: .
DNA: TGTGCCAGCAGTTTACAGGGATCCGGTGAAGCTTTCTTT
CDR3: CASSLQGSGEAFF

size: .
J: TRBJ1-1
V: TRBV9
D: TRBD1
DNA: TGTGCCAGCAGCGGTACAGGGGGCGGGTGGGGTGGCACTGAAGCTTTCTTT
CDR3: CASSGTGGGWGGTEAFF

size: .
J: TRBJ1-2
V: TRBV14
D: .
DNA: TGTGCCAGCAGCCAAAGCTGGCGCAGGGATAACTATGGCTACACCTTC
CDR3: CASSQSWRRDNYGYTF

size: .
J: TRBJ2-7
V: TRBV19
D: TRBD2
DNA: TGTGCCAGTAGTATCCCGGGACTAGCGGACGAGCAGTACTTC
CDR3: CASSIPGLADEQYF

size: .
J: TRBJ2-3
V: TRBV7-2
D: TRBD2
DNA: TGTGCCAGCAGCTGGCTAGCGGACTTCCGAGATACGCAGTATTTT
CDR3: CASSWLADFRDTQYF

size: .
J: TRBJ1-5
V: TRBV19
D: .
DNA: TGTGCCAGTAGTAAGACGGACACGAATCAGCCCCAGCATTTT
CDR3: CASSKTDTNQPQHF

size: few
J: TRBJ2-3
V: TRBV6-1
D: TRBD2
DNA: TGTGCCAGCAGTGTCCTAGCGGATGGGAGCACAGATACGCAGTATTTT
CDR3: CASSVLADGSTDTQYF

size: .
J: TRBJ1-3
V: TRBV10-2
D: .
DNA: TGCGCCAGCACCCACGGGGAGTACTCTGGAAACACCATATATTTT
CDR3: CASTHGEYSGNTIYF

size: .
J: TRBJ2-7
V: TRBV13
D: .
DNA: TGTGCCAGCATCATAAGGGGCTATTCCTACGAGCAGTACTTC
CDR3: CASIIRGYSYEQYF

size: once
J: TRBJ2-5
V: TRBV29-1
D: TRBD2
DNA: TGCAGCGTTGAAGGGACTAGCGTTCAAGAGACCCAGTACTTC
CDR3: CSVEGTSVQETQYF

size: few
J: TRBJ1-4
V: TRBV2
D: .
DNA: TGTGCCAGCAGTGAATCGCTCGGAAAACTGTTTTTT
CDR3: CASSESLGKLFF

size: .
J: TRBJ2-1
V: TRBV18
D: TRBD1
DNA: TGTGCCAGCTCACCACCTTCCGGACAGGGGGTCTCCTACAATGAGCAGTTCTTC
CDR3: CASSPPSGQGVSYNEQFF

size: few
J: TRBJ2-7
V: TRBV7-8
D: TRBD1
DNA: TGTGCCAGCAGCTCAGGGACAGGGAGTTTAATCTACGAGCAGTACTTC
CDR3: CASSSGTGSLIYEQYF

size: .
J: TRBJ1-5
V: TRBV18
D: .
DNA: TGTGCCAGCTCGGCCAGCCGGGCGGGTCAGCCCCAGCATTTT
CDR3: CASSASRAGQPQHF

size: once
J: TRBJ2-5
V: TRBV4-1
D: TRBD2
DNA: TGCGCCAGCAGCCAAGATGTGGTAGCGGGAGTGGGGGACCCCCGGGCCCAGTACTTC
CDR3: CASSQDVVAGVGDPRAQYF

size: .
J: TRBJ1-2
V: TRBV6-6
D: TRBD1
DNA: TGTGCCAGCAACAACGGACAGGGGTATGGCTACACCTTC
CDR3: CASNNGQGYGYTF

size: .
J: TRBJ2-1
V: TRBV29-1
D: .
DNA: TGCAGCTCAAGAGGGCTGAGCTACAATGAGCAGTTCTTC
CDR3: CSSRGLSYNEQFF

size: .
J: TRBJ1-1
V: TRBV25-1
D: TRBD1
DNA: TGTGCCAGCAGCCCGAACAGGGGACGGGACACTGAAGCTTTCTTT
CDR3: CASSPNRGRDTEAFF

size: .
J: TRBJ1-1
V: TRBV25-1
D: .
DNA: TGTGCCAGCAGTGCTTACGGTGACACTGAAGCTTTCTTT
CDR3: CASSAYGDTEAFF

size: few
J: TRBJ2-7
V: TRBV9
D: .
DNA: TGTGCCAGCGGGGCCGCCGGCTCCTACGAGCAGTACTTC
CDR3: CASGAAGSYEQYF

size: .
J: TRBJ1-1
V: TRBV10-1
D: TRBD1
DNA: TGCGCCAGCAGCCCGATGGACAGGGGGGCCACTGAAGCTTTCTTT
CDR3: CASSPMDRGATEAFF

size: few
J: TRBJ2-5
V: TRBV4-3
D: .
DNA: TGCGCCAGCAGCCATACTAGGGCCGGGAAGACCCAGTACTTC
CDR3: CASSHTRAGKTQYF

size: .
J: TRBJ2-1
V: TRBV7-9
D: TRBD2
DNA: TGTGCCAGCAGCGCTAGCGGGAGCTCCTACAATGAGCAGTTCTTC
CDR3: CASSASGSSYNEQFF

size: .
J: TRBJ2-3
V: TRBV28
D: .
DNA: TGTGCCAGCAGTAGGGGTGGGCCAGATACGCAGTATTTT
CDR3: CASSRGGPDTQYF

size: few
J: TRBJ2-1
V: TRBV19
D: .
DNA: TGTGCCAGTAGTATAGCGGGAGCGGGTCAAGGGCAGTTCTTC
CDR3: CASSIAGAGQGQFF

size: .
J: TRBJ1-1
V: TRBV29-1
D: .
DNA: TGCAGCGTTGAAGTGGGGGCCGAAGCTTTCTTT
CDR3: CSVEVGAEAFF

size: .
J: TRBJ2-1
V: TRBV27
D: TRBD2
DNA: TGTGCCAGCAGACGAAGCGGGGCCTACAATGAGCAGTTCTTC
CDR3: CASRRSGAYNEQFF

size: few
J: TRBJ2-7
V: TRBV11-2
D: TRBD1
DNA: TGTGCCAGCAGCTCAACCCCGACAGGGGCGCCGCAGTACTTC
CDR3: CASSSTPTGAPQYF

size: .
J: TRBJ2-7
V: TRBV5-6
D: .
DNA: TGTGCCAGCAGCTTGGTGGGCCGACACGCCGAGCAGTACTTC
CDR3: CASSLVGRHAEQYF

size: .
J: TRBJ2-7
V: TRBV6-5
D: .
DNA: TGTGCCAGCAGTCTGGGTGACTTCGCTTACGAGCAGTACTTC
CDR3: CASSLGDFAYEQYF

size: .
J: TRBJ1-5
V: TRBV6-5
D: .
DNA: TGTGCCAGCAGTTACGGCGTGGGGAGCCAGCCCCAGCATTTT
CDR3: CASSYGVGSQPQHF

size: .
J: TRBJ2-3
V: TRBV19
D: .
DNA: TGTGCCAGTAGGATTAGGGGCCTCGGCACAGATACGCAGTATTTT
CDR3: CASRIRGLGTDTQYF

size: few
J: TRBJ1-5
V: TRBV6-1
D: TRBD1
DNA: TGTGCCAGCAGTGCCCGGGACAGGGGGTTGAATCAGCCCCAGCATTTT
CDR3: CASSARDRGLNQPQHF

size: .
J: TRBJ2-5
V: TRBV2
D: TRBD2
DNA: TGTGCCAGCAGTGAAGCAGGACTAGGCGGTAACTTC
CDR3: CASSEAGLGGNF

size: few
J: TRBJ1-5
V: TRBV9
D: .
DNA: TGTGCCAGCAGCGTAGGGCCGAATCAGCCCCAGCATTTT
CDR3: CASSVGPNQPQHF